Presented here are 31 T cell receptor beta chains from one specimen sequenced in a study of sequential checkpoint blockade in melanoma. Assay used: immunoSEQ multiplex PCR; TCRdb lists only in-frame clones, some missing. The sample comprises under 15,000 clones, approximately 76% of which are singletons, and 50% rests with the top ten. Treatment reported: randomized to nivolumab then ipilimumab (arm A) or the reverse (arm B). Sequencing was performed on CD8+ T cells sorted from blood (inferred from file names), taken from a patient given nivolumab and ipilimumab in sequence. Receptor source: a human patient with melanoma. Some clones in this sample may be carry-over from other donors' samples.

This chain's CDR3 is CASSSWPMNTEAFF. The CDR3 region has the DNA TGCGCCAGCAGCAGTTGGCCGATGAACACTGAAGCTTTCTTT. The gene calls are TRBV4-1 and TRBJ1-1; D is uncertain. Looked up from germline, CDR1 is MGHRA and CDR2 is YSYEKL. This CDR3 has 14 amino acids. With 5 bases removed from V and 0 bases from J, the gap between germline ends came to 10 bases.

As to this clone: The identical CDR3 is also encoded by other nucleotide sequences in the sample. V and J are TRBV28 and TRBJ2-7, with D unclear. Deletions cut 3 bases from V and 7 bases from J, with 10 bases between. Germline V lookup: CDR1 MDHEN, CDR2 SYDVKM. This CDR3 is built from 12 residues. As DNA, the CDR3 is TGTGCCAGCAGTTTGTACTCGATTGAGCAGTACTTC. This codes for CASSLYSIEQYF.

This chain joins TRBV28 and TRBJ1-4; 8 nucleotides match TRBD1. The germline CDR1 and CDR2 sequences are MDHEN and SYDVKM. Trimming cost V 5 bases and J 5 bases; bases outside gene matches: 4. This CDR3 region has 14 residues. The CDR3 DNA reads TGTGCCAGCAGTCAGGACAGGGAGAATGAAAAACTGTTTTTT. It encodes CASSQDRENEKLFF.

The genes are TRBV7-9 and TRBJ1-1, with TRBD1 matching 10 bases. The germline V gene encodes CDR1 SEHNR and CDR2 FQNEAQ (reference sequence). The V and J ends lost 4 bases and 2 bases, in that order; junction bases with no gene match: 4. The CDR3 runs to 15 residues. The CDR3 is CASSSRTGGNTEAFF. In nucleotides, the CDR3 is TGTGCCAGCAGCTCGCGGACAGGGGGAAACACTGAAGCTTTCTTT.

The V call is TRBV13, the J call TRBJ2-7; 8 nucleotides agree with TRBD1. Germline-derived CDR1 and CDR2 are PRHDT and FYEKMQ (reference sequence). The CDR3 is 14 residues long. J lost 6 bases, V lost 3 bases, and 7 bases had no gene match. CDR3 sequence: CASSFRQGAGEQYF. The DNA for the CDR3 is TGTGCCAGCAGCTTTAGGCAGGGGGCTGGCGAGCAGTACTTC.

The CDR3 loop is CASSLGGQREWEQYF. DNA for the CDR3: TGCGCCAGCAGCTTGGGCGGACAGAGAGAATGGGAGCAGTACTTC. This rearrangement joins TRBV5-1 to TRBJ2-7, with D possibly being TRBD1 (6 bases). Trimming pared 0 bases from V and 7 bases from J, leaving 17 bases between. Germline CDR1 SGHRS, CDR2 YFSETQ. CDR3 length: 15 residues.

The V call is TRBV9, the J call TRBJ1-3; D gene unclear. The CDR3 has 15 residues. Germline CDR1 reads SGDLS; CDR2 reads YYNGEE. The germline V and J ends were trimmed by 0 bases and 3 bases, with 10 bases remaining between them. The CDR3 region has the DNA TGTGCCAGCAGCGTAGGAGGGAAAGGTGGAAACACCATATATTTT. Its protein is CASSVGGKGGNTIYF.

This clone was detected only once. The chain has TRBV15 and TRBJ1-5, with 10 bases lining up with TRBD1. After removal of 1 base from V and 2 bases from J, the junction contained 2 bases not matched to a gene. The CDR3 consists of 16 residues. Germline V lookup: CDR1 LNHNV, CDR2 YYDKDF (reference sequence). CDR3 in amino acids: CATSRAGTGGNQPQHF. In nucleotides, the CDR3 is TGTGCCACCAGCAGAGCGGGGACAGGGGGCAATCAGCCCCAGCATTTT.

The chain joins TRBV9 to TRBJ2-1, with a tentative D call TRBD2 (7 bases). CDR1 is SGDLS, CDR2 YYNGEE, per germline. There are 15 residues in the CDR3. V lost 0 bases to trimming and J lost 7 bases, with 14 bases between them. In nucleotides, the CDR3 is TGTGCCAGCAGCGTAGGAGGGGGGGCAGGGAATGAGCAGTTCTTC. This gives the protein CASSVGGGAGNEQFF.

The chain uses TRBV6-1 and TRBJ2-2; D perhaps matches TRBD2 (6 bases). Germline CDR1 is MNHNS and CDR2 is SASEGT. The CDR3 has 15 amino acids. V was trimmed by 4 bases and J by 7 bases, leaving 16 bases between them. For the CDR3, the DNA is TGTGCCAGCAGTGTGGGGATTCGGGGGTACGGGGAGCTGTTTTTT. This codes for CASSVGIRGYGELFF.

The chain couples TRBV4-1 to TRBJ2-5; 16 bases agree with TRBD2. Germline V CDR1 and CDR2: MGHRA, YSYEKL. The V gene end was trimmed by 0 bases and the J gene end by 0 bases; junction bases not matched to a gene: 4. This CDR3 is 19 amino acids long. The CDR3 loop is CASSQDGGLAGGYQETQYF. DNA of the CDR3: TGCGCCAGCAGCCAAGATGGGGGACTAGCGGGGGGGTACCAAGAGACCCAGTACTTC.

The chain employs TRBV28 and TRBJ1-4, with 7 positions matching TRBD1. The J segment lost 0 bases and the V segment lost 6 bases, leaving 7 bases of the junction unmatched. This CDR3 contains 16 residues. Looked up from germline, CDR1 is MDHEN and CDR2 is SYDVKM. Written as DNA, the CDR3 is TGTGCCAGCAGAGCGACAGGGTCCGCAACTAATGAAAAACTGTTTTTT. Translating it yields CASRATGSATNEKLFF.

The chain links TRBV7-8 to TRBJ1-1; maybe TRBD1 (6 bases). Trimming shortened V by 1 base and J by 11 bases, and 14 bases separated the two germline ends. There are 13 residues in the CDR3. Germline CDR1 and CDR2: SGHVS and FQNEAQ. This CDR3 reads CASSLEGGGRAFF. The DNA for the CDR3 is TGTGCCAGCAGCTTAGAAGGGGGGGGTCGGGCTTTCTTT. Full variable domain (missing parts from reference TRBV7-8 and TRBJ1-1): GAGVSQSPRYKVAKRGQDVALRCDPISGHVSLFWYQQALGQGPEFLTYFQNEAQLDKSGLPSDRFFAERPEGSVSTLKIQRTQQEDSAVYLCASSLEGGGRAFFGQGTRLTVV.

CDR3 nucleotides: TGTGCCAGCAGCTATACAGGGGGTGGTGGCTACACCTTC. Protein sequence: CASSYTGGGGYTF. The chain couples TRBV28 to TRBJ1-2; 8 bases are shared with TRBD1. The germline V gene has CDR1 MDHEN and CDR2 SYDVKM. With V trimmed by 6 bases and J by 7 bases, 7 bases remained unmatched. The CDR3 runs 13 residues.

This clone appeared a single time. The chain combines TRBV4-3 with TRBJ2-1; a weak D match, TRBD2 (5 bases). The CDR3 sequence is 16 residues long. Germline lookup yields CDR1 LGHNA and CDR2 YSLEER. V was shortened by 3 bases and J by 1 base, with 13 bases between the two germline ends. CDR3 amino acids: CASSHLFGESYNEQFF. Here the CDR3 DNA reads TGCGCCAGCAGCCACCTCTTCGGGGAATCCTACAATGAGCAGTTCTTC.

The chain is built from TRBV4-1 and TRBJ2-2, with D perhaps TRBD1 (6 bases). This CDR3 comprises 15 residues. Between the trimmed V and J ends, which lost 1 base and 7 bases, there was a span of 13 bases. From germline, CDR1 is MGHRA and CDR2 YSYEKL. The CDR3 loop is CASSQVVGADGELFF. Written as DNA, the CDR3 is TGCGCCAGCAGCCAAGTAGTGGGGGCGGACGGGGAGCTGTTTTTT.

The chain employs TRBV5-4 and TRBJ2-7, with 9 bases matching TRBD2. Trimming took 4 bases from V and 7 from J; bases not matched to a gene: 15. The CDR3 contains 16 residues. CDR1 is SGHNT and CDR2 is YYREEE in the germline V gene (reference sequence). The chain's CDR3 is CASSQDNIGGGDEQYF. CDR3 bases: TGTGCCAGCAGCCAAGATAACATTGGCGGGGGGGATGAGCAGTACTTC. Combining the CDR3 with reference TRBV5-4 and TRBJ2-7 gives the whole variable domain ETGVTQSPTHLIKTRGQQVTLRCSSQSGHNTVSWYQQALGQGPQFIFQYYREEENGRGNFPPRFSGLQFPNYSSELNVNALELDDSALYLCASSQDNIGGGDEQYFGPGTRLTVT.

This chain connects TRBV7-2 to TRBJ2-5; 8 bases agree with TRBD2. Germline assignment: CDR1 SGHTA and CDR2 FQGNSA. The CDR3 totals 15 residues. J lost 5 bases, V lost 5 bases, and 10 bases had no gene match. The CDR3 region has the DNA TGTGCCAGCAGCCTTAGCGGGGCCGAGAGGGAGACCCAGTACTTC. Its translation: CASSLSGAERETQYF.

This clone was seen a single time. The chain recombines TRBV5-6 with TRBJ1-2; D call uncertain. The CDR3 extends over 13 amino acids. The germline V gene encodes CDR1 SGHDT and CDR2 YYEEEE. Between the trimmed V and J ends, which lost 1 base and 8 bases, there was a span of 12 bases. The CDR3 sequence: CASSLPYPYGYTF. The CDR3 bases are TGTGCCAGCAGCTTGCCATACCCCTACGGCTACACCTTC.

The chain uses TRBV28 and TRBJ1-3; no clear D gene. CDR1 is MDHEN, CDR2 SYDVKM, per germline. V dropped 3 bases and J dropped 4 bases, with 16 bases sitting between them. The CDR3 covers 16 residues. CDR3 in amino acids: CASSFSPWADGNTIYF. The CDR3 nucleotides read TGTGCCAGCAGTTTCTCCCCTTGGGCAGACGGAAACACCATATATTTT.

This clone is categorized as medium-sized. This chain links TRBV10-3 with TRBJ1-2; D not resolved. V lost 3 bases and J lost 2, with 10 bases in between. Per germline, CDR1 ENHRY and CDR2 SYGVKD. This CDR3 contains 14 residues. The CDR3 is CAISEGGRNYGYTF. In DNA, the CDR3 is TGTGCCATCAGTGAAGGAGGGCGGAACTATGGCTACACCTTC.

The chain recombines TRBV5-1 with TRBJ1-1; D might be TRBD1 (6 bases). Looked up from germline, CDR1 is SGHRS and CDR2 is YFSETQ. This CDR3 region has 17 residues. Between the trimmed V and J ends, which lost 4 bases and 0 bases, there was a span of 19 bases. DNA of the CDR3: TGCGCCAGCAGCCATTCGGGACAATCCAGCTTGAACACTGAAGCTTTCTTT. Translating it yields CASSHSGQSSLNTEAFF. The full variable domain, its missing parts supplied by reference TRBV5-1 and TRBJ1-1, is KAGVTQTPRYLIKTRGQQVTLSCSPISGHRSVSWYQQTPGQGLQFLFEYFSETQRNKGNFPGRFSGRQFSNSRSEMNVSTLELGDSALYLCASSHSGQSSLNTEAFFGQGTRLTVV.

The chain joins TRBV9 to TRBJ2-1, with a possible D match to TRBD2 (5 bases). CDR3 length: 14 residues. The V and J ends lost 1 base and 6 bases respectively, with 11 bases between them. The germline gives CDR1 SGDLS, CDR2 YYNGEE. CDR3 nucleotides: TGTGCCAGCAGCGTATCGCGGGCGACCAATGAGCAGTTCTTC. As protein: CASSVSRATNEQFF. The full variable domain, with the rest looked up from reference TRBV9 and TRBJ2-1, is DSGVTQTPKHLITATGQRVTLRCSPRSGDLSVYWYQQSLDQGLQFLIQYYNGEERAKGNILERFSAQQFPDLHSELNLSSLELGDSALYFCASSVSRATNEQFFGPGTRLTVL.

The chain joins TRBV2 to TRBJ2-7; TRBD2 aligns across 8 bases. CDR1 and CDR2 from the germline V gene are SNHLY and FYNNEI. The V gene end was trimmed by 7 bases and the J gene end by 7 bases; junction bases not matched to a gene: 9. The CDR3 is 13 amino acids. The CDR3 loop reads CASIRLAGLEQYF. CDR3 bases: TGTGCCAGCATCCGGCTAGCGGGTCTAGAGCAGTACTTC.

In DNA, the CDR3 is TGTGCCATCAAACCGACAGGTGACACTGAAGCTTTCTTT. Amino acids: CAIKPTGDTEAFF. V gene TRBV10-3 combines with J gene TRBJ1-1; D is possibly TRBD1 (6 bases). The CDR3 contains 13 residues. Per germline, CDR1 ENHRY and CDR2 SYGVKD. V was shortened by 7 bases and J by 3 bases, with 12 bases between the two germline ends.

This chain joins TRBV10-3 and TRBJ1-1; possibly TRBD1 for D (6 bases). Trimming cost V 6 bases and J 3 bases, with 14 bases left between them. Germline CDR1 ENHRY, CDR2 SYGVKD. CDR3 size: 14 residues. CDR3 DNA: TGTGCCATCAGCGAGGACAGCGGGGACACTGAAGCTTTCTTT. This encodes CAISEDSGDTEAFF.

This clone was seen a few times. This chain uses TRBV2 with TRBJ1-5; perhaps TRBD1 as D (6 bases). Trimming shortened V by 1 base and J by 3 bases, and 7 bases separated the two germline ends. The CDR3 runs to 14 residues. Germline V gene data show CDR1 as SNHLY and CDR2 as FYNNEI. The CDR3 DNA sequence: TGTGCCAGCAGTGAAGGGACAGACAATCAGCCCCAGCATTTT. This sequence encodes CASSEGTDNQPQHF.

This clone occurred a few times. The V call is TRBV5-1, the J call TRBJ1-3, with 7 bases fitting TRBD1. Looked up from germline, CDR1 is SGHRS and CDR2 is YFSETQ. The V and J ends lost 0 bases and 1 base, in that order; junction bases with no gene match: 1. The CDR3 runs to 15 residues. The CDR3: CASSLDRGSGNTIYF. CDR3 nucleotides: TGCGCCAGCAGCTTGGACAGGGGATCTGGAAACACCATATATTTT.

The table lists this clone with a count of one. The rearrangement links TRBV9 to TRBJ1-1, with 8 nucleotides matching TRBD1. The CDR3 loop spans 14 amino acids. V was pared by 3 bases and J by 4 bases, with 5 bases of the junction left unmatched. CDR1 and CDR2 (germline): SGDLS, YYNGEE. This chain's CDR3 is CASSAPTGGTEAFF. CDR3 DNA sequence: TGTGCCAGCAGCGCCCCCACAGGGGGCACTGAAGCTTTCTTT.

The genes are TRBV29-1 and TRBJ1-2; D call uncertain. V dropped 0 bases and J dropped 4 bases, with 18 bases sitting between them. Looked up from germline, CDR1 is SQVTM and CDR2 is ANQGSEA. The CDR3 is made up of 16 amino acids. CDR3 in amino acids: CSVEDLLAGRLYGYTF. DNA for the CDR3: TGCAGCGTTGAAGATCTGTTAGCCGGCAGACTCTATGGCTACACCTTC.

The V call is TRBV19, the J call TRBJ2-7; 7 bases are a match to TRBD1. The ends lost 5 bases at V and 6 bases at J; junction bases unmatched: 4. The CDR3 has 12 amino acids. Germline V gene lookup returns CDR1 LNHDA and CDR2 SQIVND (reference sequence). The CDR3 protein is CASSPTGVEQYF. For the CDR3, the DNA is TGTGCCAGTAGTCCTACAGGGGTCGAGCAGTACTTC.